This T cell receptor beta chain was retrieved from a study of T cell changes during pregnancy in multiple sclerosis. The protocol was immunoSEQ multiplex PCR, while the TCRdb copy is restricted to in-frame clones and leaves out a portion. The profile shows approximately 48,000 clones, 92% of them singletons. The table lists this clone with a few counts. The CDR3 spans 13 residues. Germline CDR1 is SGHNT and CDR2 is YENEEA. Trimming took 5 bases from V and 7 from J, leaving 11 bases between them. The receptor's source is a female donor with multiple sclerosis, enrolled in a pregnancy study. The chain carries TRBV11-3 and TRBJ2-2; possibly TRBD2 for D (5 bases). The specimen comprised CD4+ T cells from peripheral blood mononuclear cells, sampled after pregnancy. The chain's CDR3 is CASSPLLGGELFF. CDR3 nucleotide sequence: TGTGCCAGCAGCCCACTACTAGGCGGGGAGCTGTTTTTT.